Shown below are 5 T cell receptor beta chains from a single sample sequenced in a study of T-cell reconstitution after alpha-beta-depleted transplantation in children. TCRbeta library construction was performed incorporating unique molecular identifiers. MiXCR was run by TCRdb on the PCR reads, yielding one entry per CDR3 protein. The table records 330,000 or so distinct CDR3 sequences, 10% of them present only once. The sample in question was PBMCs, obtained before TCRalphabeta/CD19-depleted stem cell transplant. The receptors were sampled from a boy in the first two years of life with acute myeloid leukemia, due to receive a stem cell transplant.

Many counts were recorded for this clonotype. V gene TRBV7-2 combines with J gene TRBJ2-3; a possible D gene is TRBD2 (6 bases). Germline loops: CDR1 SGHTA, CDR2 FQGNSA. The CDR3 is 15 residues long. V lost 5 bases and J lost 2, with 14 bases in between. CDR3 sequence: CASSRGAPSTDTQYF. In DNA, the CDR3 is TGTGCCAGCAGCCGCGGGGCCCCTTCCACAGATACGCAGTATTTT.

This clonotype was detected many times. The chain employs TRBV4-2 and TRBJ1-4; a possible D gene is TRBD1 (6 bases). Between the trimmed V and J ends, which lost 0 bases and 0 bases, there was a span of 14 bases. Germline assignment: CDR1 LGHNA and CDR2 YNFKEQ. The CDR3 length is 18 residues. The CDR3 DNA is TGTGCCAGCAGCCAAGATTTTGGACAGCCTGCAACTAATGAAAAACTGTTTTTT. This gives the protein CASSQDFGQPATNEKLFF.

This clonotype was counted at least ten times. The CDR3 nucleotides are TGTGCCAGCAGTTTGATGACTCCTAGCACAGATACGCAGTATTTT. This sequence encodes CASSLMTPSTDTQYF. The V gene is TRBV28, the J gene TRBJ2-3; D uncertain. Germline V lookup: CDR1 MDHEN, CDR2 SYDVKM. This CDR3 spans 15 amino acids. The V and J ends lost 3 bases and 0 bases respectively, with 10 bases between them.

The chain uses TRBV28 and TRBJ2-1; D unclear. The germline V and J ends were trimmed by 3 bases and 8 bases, with 5 bases remaining between them. The germline gives CDR1 MDHEN, CDR2 SYDVKM. This CDR3 contains 11 residues. This CDR3 reads CASSFLDEQFF. Written as DNA, the CDR3 is TGTGCCAGCAGTTTTTTGGATGAGCAGTTCTTC. The entire variable domain, with the rest obtained from reference TRBV28 and TRBJ2-1, is as follows: DVKVTQSSRYLVKRTGEKVFLECVQDMDHENMFWYRQDPGLGLRLIYFSYDVKMKEKGDIPEGYSVSREKKERFSLILESASTNQTSMYLCASSFLDEQFFGPGTRLTVL.

In its sample, this clonotype was seen many times. V usage is TRBV7-9 and J usage is TRBJ2-3; D remains ambiguous. The CDR3 loop spans 16 amino acids. Trimming removed 1 base from V and 2 bases from J, with 13 bases in between. Germline V gene lookup returns CDR1 SEHNR and CDR2 FQNEAQ (reference sequence). CDR3 amino acids: CASSLVSNRPTDTQYF. Written as DNA, the CDR3 is TGTGCCAGCAGCTTAGTGAGTAACAGACCCACAGATACGCAGTATTTT.